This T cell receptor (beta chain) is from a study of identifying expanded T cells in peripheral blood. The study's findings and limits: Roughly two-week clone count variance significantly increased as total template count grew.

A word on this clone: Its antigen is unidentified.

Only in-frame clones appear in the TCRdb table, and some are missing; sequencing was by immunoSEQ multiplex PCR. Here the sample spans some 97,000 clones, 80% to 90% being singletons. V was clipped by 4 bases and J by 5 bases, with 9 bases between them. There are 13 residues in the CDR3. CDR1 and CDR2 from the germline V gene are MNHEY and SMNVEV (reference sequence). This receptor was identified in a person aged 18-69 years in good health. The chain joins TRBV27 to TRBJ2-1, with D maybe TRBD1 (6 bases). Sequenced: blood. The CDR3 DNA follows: TGTGCCAGCAGTTACAGGGTGGACAATGAGCAGTTCTTC. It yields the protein CASSYRVDNEQFF.